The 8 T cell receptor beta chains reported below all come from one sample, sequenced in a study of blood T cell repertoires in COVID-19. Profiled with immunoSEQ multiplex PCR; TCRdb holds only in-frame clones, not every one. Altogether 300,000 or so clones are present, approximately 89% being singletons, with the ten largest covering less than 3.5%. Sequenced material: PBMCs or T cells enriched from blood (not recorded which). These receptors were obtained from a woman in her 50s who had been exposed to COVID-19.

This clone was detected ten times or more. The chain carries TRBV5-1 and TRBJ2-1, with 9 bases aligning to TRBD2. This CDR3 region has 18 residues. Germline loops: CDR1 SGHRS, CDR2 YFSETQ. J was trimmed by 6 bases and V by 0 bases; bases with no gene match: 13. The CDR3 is CASSLAGTAGGLVNEQFF. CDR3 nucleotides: TGCGCCAGCAGCTTGGCTGGTACGGCGGGGGGGTTGGTCAATGAGCAGTTCTTC.

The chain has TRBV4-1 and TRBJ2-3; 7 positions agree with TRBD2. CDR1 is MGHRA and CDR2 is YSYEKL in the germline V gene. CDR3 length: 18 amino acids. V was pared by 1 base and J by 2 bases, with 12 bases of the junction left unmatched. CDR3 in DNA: TGCGCCAGCAGCCAAGGCCTCGTGCGGGGGATCGCCACAGATACGCAGTATTTT. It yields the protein CASSQGLVRGIATDTQYF.

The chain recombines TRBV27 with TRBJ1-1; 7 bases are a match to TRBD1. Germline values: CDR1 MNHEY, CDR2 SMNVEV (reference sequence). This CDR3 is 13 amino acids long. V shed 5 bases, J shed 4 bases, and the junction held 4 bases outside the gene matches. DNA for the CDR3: TGTGCCAGCAGTCGAACAGGGGTCACTGAAGCTTTCTTT. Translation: CASSRTGVTEAFF.

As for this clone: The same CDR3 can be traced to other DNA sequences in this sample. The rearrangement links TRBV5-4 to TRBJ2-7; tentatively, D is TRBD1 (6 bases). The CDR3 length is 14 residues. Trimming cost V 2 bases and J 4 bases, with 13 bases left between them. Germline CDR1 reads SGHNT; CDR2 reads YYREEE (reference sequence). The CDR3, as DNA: TGTGCCAGCAGCTTTGGCCAGGGGCCGTACGAGCAGTACTTC. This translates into CASSFGQGPYEQYF.

CDR3: CASSLVEGGNTIYF. DNA for the CDR3: TGTGCCAGCAGCTTAGTCGAGGGTGGAAACACCATATATTTT. The chain links TRBV7-9 to TRBJ1-3; D is unclear. The V end was cut by 1 base, the J end by 3 bases, with 7 bases between. The CDR3 is 14 amino acids. From germline, CDR1 is SEHNR and CDR2 FQNEAQ (reference sequence). Supplemented by reference TRBV7-9 and TRBJ1-3, the full variable domain reads DTGVSQNPRHKITKRGQNVTFRCDPISEHNRLYWYRQTLGQGPEFLTYFQNEAQLEKSRLLSDRFSAERPKGSFSTLEIQRTEQGDSAMYLCASSLVEGGNTIYFGEGSWLTVV.

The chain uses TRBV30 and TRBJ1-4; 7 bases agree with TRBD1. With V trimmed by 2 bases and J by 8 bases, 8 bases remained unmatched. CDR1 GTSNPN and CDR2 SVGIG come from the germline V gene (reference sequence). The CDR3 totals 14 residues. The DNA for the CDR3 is TGTGCCTGGAGTCCCAGGGGGTGGGCAGAAAAACTGTTTTTT. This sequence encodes CAWSPRGWAEKLFF.

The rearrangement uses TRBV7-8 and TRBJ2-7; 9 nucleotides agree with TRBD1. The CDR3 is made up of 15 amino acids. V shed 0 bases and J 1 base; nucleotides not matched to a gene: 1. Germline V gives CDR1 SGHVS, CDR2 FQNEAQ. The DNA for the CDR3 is TGTGCCAGCAGCTTAGCGGGGACAGGGTCCTACGAGCAGTACTTC. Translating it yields CASSLAGTGSYEQYF.

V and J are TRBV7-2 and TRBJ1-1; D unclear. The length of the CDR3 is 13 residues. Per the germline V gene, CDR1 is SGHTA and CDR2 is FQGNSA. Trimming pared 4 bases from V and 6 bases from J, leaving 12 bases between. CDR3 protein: CASSSGSGAEAFF. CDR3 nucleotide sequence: TGTGCCAGCAGCTCAGGCTCCGGGGCTGAAGCTTTCTTT.